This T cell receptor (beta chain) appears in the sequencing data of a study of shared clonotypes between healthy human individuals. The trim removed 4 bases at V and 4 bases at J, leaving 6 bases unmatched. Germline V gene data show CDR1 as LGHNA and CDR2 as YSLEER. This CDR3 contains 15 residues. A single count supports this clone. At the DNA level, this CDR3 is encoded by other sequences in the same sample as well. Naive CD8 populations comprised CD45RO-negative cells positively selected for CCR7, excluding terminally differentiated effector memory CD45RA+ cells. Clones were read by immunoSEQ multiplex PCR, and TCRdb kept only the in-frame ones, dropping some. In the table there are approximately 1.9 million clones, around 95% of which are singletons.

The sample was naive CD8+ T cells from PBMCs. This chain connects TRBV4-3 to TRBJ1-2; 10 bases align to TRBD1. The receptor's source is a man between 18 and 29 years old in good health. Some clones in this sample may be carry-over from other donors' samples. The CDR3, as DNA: TGCGCCAGCAGCCCTGACAGGGGGCTCGGCTATGGCTACACCTTC. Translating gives CASSPDRGLGYGYTF.